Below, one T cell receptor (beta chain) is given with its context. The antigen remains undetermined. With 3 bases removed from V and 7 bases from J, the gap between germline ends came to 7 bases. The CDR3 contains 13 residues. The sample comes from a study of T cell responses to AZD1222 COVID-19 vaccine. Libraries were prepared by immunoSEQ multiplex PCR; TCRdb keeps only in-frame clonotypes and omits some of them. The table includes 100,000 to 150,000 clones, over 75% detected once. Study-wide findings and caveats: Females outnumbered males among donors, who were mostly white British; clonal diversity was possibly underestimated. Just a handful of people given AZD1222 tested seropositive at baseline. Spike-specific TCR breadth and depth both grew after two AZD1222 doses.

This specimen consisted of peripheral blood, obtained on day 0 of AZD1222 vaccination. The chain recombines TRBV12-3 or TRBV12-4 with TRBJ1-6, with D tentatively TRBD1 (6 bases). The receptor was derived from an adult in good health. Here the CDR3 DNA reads TGTGCCAGCAGTTTGGGGGGCAATTCACCCCTCCACTTT. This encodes CASSLGGNSPLHF.